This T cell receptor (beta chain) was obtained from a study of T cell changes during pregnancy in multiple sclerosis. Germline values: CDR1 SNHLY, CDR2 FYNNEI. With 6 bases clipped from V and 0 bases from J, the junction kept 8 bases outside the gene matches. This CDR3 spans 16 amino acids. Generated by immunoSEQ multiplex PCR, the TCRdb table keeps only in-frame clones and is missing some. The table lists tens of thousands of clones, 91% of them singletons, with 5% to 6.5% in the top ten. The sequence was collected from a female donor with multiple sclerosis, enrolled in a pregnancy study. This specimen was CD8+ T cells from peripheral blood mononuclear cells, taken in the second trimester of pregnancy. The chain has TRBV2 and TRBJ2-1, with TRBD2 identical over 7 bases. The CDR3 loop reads CASSWVGEGSYNEQFF. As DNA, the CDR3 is TGTGCCAGCAGCTGGGTCGGGGAGGGCTCCTACAATGAGCAGTTCTTC.